A single sample is the source of the 7 T cell receptor beta chains below, sequenced in a study of blood T cell repertoires in COVID-19. TCRdb's table, derived via immunoSEQ multiplex PCR, lists solely in-frame clones and lacks some. The table lists about 110,000 clones, about 85% of them singletons. Sequences were obtained from peripheral blood. The receptors were gathered from a man aged 35 to 55 with acute or convalescent COVID-19.

V is TRBV9 and J is TRBJ2-3; a possible D gene is TRBD2 (5 bases). The CDR3 extends over 16 amino acids. Per the germline V gene, CDR1 is SGDLS and CDR2 is YYNGEE. Trimming took off 3 bases at V and 3 bases at J, with 17 bases between the two ends. CDR3 in amino acids: CASSDREGGSTDTQYF. The CDR3 DNA sequence: TGTGCCAGCAGCGACAGAGAGGGCGGGTCAACAGATACGCAGTATTTT.

The chain employs TRBV24-1 and TRBJ2-1; D may be TRBD1 (7 bases). Trimming removed 5 bases at V and 0 bases at J, with 13 bases between. The V gene's germline CDR1 is KGHDR and CDR2 SFDVKD. The CDR3 has 16 residues. CDR3 sequence (DNA): TGTGCCACCAGTGGGCAGGGGGGACTCTCCTACAATGAGCAGTTCTTC. Translating it yields CATSGQGGLSYNEQFF.

V is TRBV6-5 and J is TRBJ2-7, with a tentative D call TRBD2 (6 bases). Per the germline V gene, CDR1 is MNHEY and CDR2 is SVGAGI. The CDR3 extends over 12 amino acids. Trimming removed 5 bases from V and 5 bases from J, with 10 bases in between. CDR3 in amino acids: CASSSGRHEQYF. The CDR3 nucleotides are TGTGCCAGCAGTAGCGGGCGACACGAGCAGTACTTC.

A single count supports this clone. The chain carries TRBV3-1 (or the pseudogene TRBV3-2) and TRBJ2-3, with 8 bases identical to TRBD2. V trimming: 7 bases; J trimming: 0 bases; junction bases outside the gene matches: 3. The CDR3 runs 14 residues. Germline V gene data show CDR1 as LGHDT and CDR2 as YNNKEL (reference sequence). CDR3 in amino acids: CASTQRGSTDTQYF. DNA for the CDR3: TGTGCCAGCACACAGCGGGGGAGCACAGATACGCAGTATTTT.

The genes are TRBV4-1 and TRBJ2-5; D may be TRBD2 (6 bases). CDR1 is MGHRA, CDR2 YSYEKL, per germline. This CDR3 region has 13 residues. Trimming took off 3 bases at V and 1 base at J, with 6 bases between the two ends. The CDR3 sequence is CASSQGGQETQYF. The CDR3 DNA is TGCGCCAGCAGCCAGGGGGGCCAAGAGACCCAGTACTTC.

The chain employs TRBV13 and TRBJ2-7, with 8 bases lining up with TRBD1. V was clipped by 5 bases and J by 2 bases; unmatched bases: 5. Germline CDR1 and CDR2: PRHDT and FYEKMQ (reference sequence). The CDR3 runs 14 residues. The CDR3, as DNA: TGTGCCAGCAGCCGACAGGGGATCGCCTACGAGCAGTACTTC. Protein: CASSRQGIAYEQYF.

V gene TRBV12-3 or TRBV12-4 combines with J gene TRBJ2-3; D call uncertain. Trimming removed 7 bases at V and 1 base at J, with 9 bases between. The CDR3 is made up of 13 amino acids. The chain's CDR3 is CASTPPRTDTQYF. Here the CDR3 DNA reads TGTGCCAGCACCCCTCCCCGCACAGATACGCAGTATTTT.